The clone carrying this TCR beta chain was counted once. Profiling relied on immunoSEQ multiplex PCR, and the TCRdb table lists in-frame clones only, not all of them. The sample has 110,000 to 150,000 clones, about four fifths seen once. This sample is drawn from a study of blood T cell repertoires in COVID-19. As for the study in general: Acute and convalescent COVID-19 samples came from the United States, Italy and Spain. T cells, B-cell-depleted T cells, or PBMCs provided the cDNA or gDNA that served as material.

Participant reports of clinical history set cohort assignment. Within 2 weeks of study entry, exposed participants had contacted a PCR-confirmed or clinician-diagnosed COVID-19 case. The sequence was collected from a woman aged 18 to 35 who had been exposed to COVID-19. Sequenced: PBMCs or T cells enriched from blood (not recorded which).

The CDR3 nucleotides are TGTGCCAGCAGCCAGTGGACAGGGAGGAGTAACTATGGCTACACCTTC. This translates into CASSQWTGRSNYGYTF. The chain carries TRBV3-1 (or the pseudogene TRBV3-2) and TRBJ1-2; 8 nucleotides line up with TRBD1. The germline CDR1 and CDR2 sequences are LGHDT and YNNKEL (reference sequence). This CDR3 is built from 16 residues. Trimming cost V 3 bases and J 1 base; bases outside gene matches: 7.